This is a list of T cell receptor beta chains from one sample in a study of siplizumab effects on memory and regulatory T cells. TCRdb keeps only in-frame clones here, not all; method: immunoSEQ multiplex PCR. Found here are 70,000 or so clones, 88% of them singletons; the top ten hold 1.5% to 2%. The sequencing input was Tregs sorted from blood. The source is a human donor in good health. Both conserved end residues are part of each CDR3. The order of the fields is D gene, clone size, J gene, V gene, CDR3 DNA, CDR3 protein. A D gene is named only where the DNA matches it firmly. Only some rows state a clone size, as once, few, many or a class for expanded clones.

>NA|NA|TRBJ2-1|TRBV7-3
TGTGCCAGCAGCTTAACACGGGAGACCTACAATGAGCAGTTCTTC
CASSLTRETYNEQFF
>TRBD2|NA|TRBJ2-5|TRBV7-2
TGTGCCAGCAGCCGGAGACTAGCGGGAGGAGAGACCCAGTACTTC
CASSRRLAGGETQYF
>NA|once|TRBJ1-3|TRBV7-9
TGTGCCAGCAGTCATGGGGGGGTTGCCGGAAACACCATATATTTT
CASSHGGVAGNTIYF
>NA|NA|TRBJ2-1|TRBV6-1
TGTGCCAGCAGTGAAGGGATTCGGGTTTGGGGCGATGAGCAGTTCTTC
CASSEGIRVWGDEQFF
>TRBD2|NA|TRBJ2-2|TRBV2
TGTGCCAGCAGTGATAGACCTCCCGGGACTAGCGGTAACACCGGGGAGCTGTTTTTT
CASSDRPPGTSGNTGELFF
>NA|few|TRBJ2-1|TRBV7-9
TGTGCCAGCAGCTTGGCGGGGCTGGGCAATGAGCAGTTCTTC
CASSLAGLGNEQFF
>TRBD2|once|TRBJ2-2|TRBV5-1
TGCGCCAGCAGCTTGCTAGCGGGAGTCGCCGGGGAGCTGTTTTTT
CASSLLAGVAGELFF
>TRBD2|NA|TRBJ2-1|TRBV7-9
TGTGCCAGCAGACCAGCGGGAGGGGGGAATGAGCAGTTCTTC
CASRPAGGGNEQFF
>NA|once|TRBJ1-4|TRBV9
TGTGCCAGCAGCCCTCGGGTCTCCGAGGGAAAACTGTTTTTT
CASSPRVSEGKLFF
>NA|NA|TRBJ2-7|TRBV6-5
TGTGCCAGCAGGGCGCCGGGCCACTACGAGCAGTACTTC
CASRAPGHYEQYF
>NA|medium-sized|TRBJ2-5|TRBV23-1
TGCGCCAGCGCCCGGAACCAAGAGACCCAGTACTTC
CASARNQETQYF
>NA|NA|TRBJ2-1|TRBV21-1
TGTGCCAGCGGTTCAACTAGCGGGAGTGGCAATGAGCAGTTCTTC
CASGSTSGSGNEQFF
>NA|NA|TRBJ2-3|TRBV4-1
TGCGCCAGCAGCCAAGACCCCACCGGGAGAGAACATTTT
CASSQDPTGREHF
>NA|NA|TRBJ2-1|TRBV2
TGTGCCGCCAAGGGGGGGTACAATGAGCAGTTCTTC
CAAKGGYNEQFF
>TRBD2|NA|TRBJ2-1|TRBV10-3
TGTGCCATCACGACTAGCGGGAGCCATAGCTCCTACAATGAGCAGTTCTTC
CAITTSGSHSSYNEQFF
>NA|NA|TRBJ2-1|TRBV27
TGTGCCAGCAGTTTAATAGGGCATGAGCAGTTCTTC
CASSLIGHEQFF
>NA|NA|TRBJ1-2|TRBV5-1
TGCGCCAGCAGCCCGGGGGGCGCCTATGGCTACACCTTC
CASSPGGAYGYTF
>TRBD2|NA|TRBJ2-1|TRBV28
TGTGCCAGCAGTCCCTTGACGGGGGGGTTGGGCGGACCGAGCAATGAGCAGTTCTTC
CASSPLTGGLGGPSNEQFF
>TRBD1|NA|TRBJ1-5|TRBV9
TGTGCCAGCAGCGGACAGGGAGGGCGGGATCAGCCCCAGCATTTT
CASSGQGGRDQPQHF
>NA|NA|TRBJ2-7|TRBV18
TGTGCCAGCTCACAGGGGACGACCTACGAGCAGTACTTC
CASSQGTTYEQYF
>TRBD1|NA|TRBJ2-7|TRBV11-2
TGTGCCAGCAGCGGCGCACAGGGGCCATACGAGCAGTACTTC
CASSGAQGPYEQYF
>NA|NA|TRBJ2-5|TRBV5-1
TGCGCCAGCAGCTTGGCGGGTGGGACTTTAGAGACCCAGTACTTC
CASSLAGGTLETQYF